These 14 T cell receptor beta chains were all obtained from the same sample, sequenced in a study of T cell responses to AZD1222 COVID-19 vaccine. Produced via immunoSEQ multiplex PCR; TCRdb's table is partial and in-frame only. The sample carries 95,000 to 110,000 clones, 90% recorded once. The specimen comprised peripheral blood, sampled on day 0 of AZD1222 vaccination. All receptors come from an adult in good health.

V gene TRBV11-2 combines with J gene TRBJ2-1; tentative D call: TRBD1 (8 bases). The germline V gene encodes CDR1 SGHAT and CDR2 FQNNGV. CDR3 length equals 15 residues. V dropped 5 bases and J dropped 12 bases, with 23 bases sitting between them. The CDR3 protein is CASSPLRGRTGGQFF. The DNA for the CDR3 is TGTGCCAGCAGCCCTCTCAGGGGGCGAACGGGAGGGCAGTTCTTC.

V and J are TRBV18 and TRBJ2-1; D is unclear. Trimming took 3 bases from V and 8 from J, leaving 5 bases between them. The CDR3 spans 11 residues. Per germline, CDR1 KGHSH and CDR2 LQKENI. This CDR3 reads CASSPRHEQFF. Here the CDR3 DNA reads TGTGCCAGCTCACCTAGACATGAGCAGTTCTTC.

The genes are TRBV2 and TRBJ1-2, with D possibly being TRBD1 (5 bases). Germline V lookup: CDR1 SNHLY, CDR2 FYNNEI. Trimming removed 3 bases at V and 4 bases at J, with 9 bases between. The length of the CDR3 is 13 residues. CDR3 DNA sequence: TGTGCCAGCAGTGAGCAGGGCCTCTATGGCTACACCTTC. Its protein product is CASSEQGLYGYTF.

The chain joins TRBV11-2 to TRBJ2-1; TRBD1 is a possible D gene (5 bases). V was pared by 5 bases and J by 7 bases, with 12 bases between. CDR1 SGHAT and CDR2 FQNNGV come from the germline V gene. This CDR3 contains 13 residues. CDR3 bases: TGTGCCAGCAGCGCGATAAAGGGGAATGAGCAGTTCTTC. Translation gives CASSAIKGNEQFF.

The CDR3 loop is CASKLGGASEAFF. The CDR3, as DNA: TGTGCCAGCAAGCTGGGAGGGGCTTCTGAAGCTTTCTTT. The chain combines TRBV5-4 with TRBJ1-1, with D possibly being TRBD1 (5 bases). Between the trimmed V and J ends, which lost 6 bases and 6 bases, there was a span of 15 bases. Germline CDR1 and CDR2: SGHNT and YYREEE (reference sequence). The CDR3 covers 13 residues.

The chain joins TRBV5-1 to TRBJ2-2, with TRBD1 identical over 7 bases. V lost 4 bases and J lost 0; bases outside the gene matches: 6. Germline V gene data show CDR1 as SGHRS and CDR2 as YFSETQ. The CDR3 sequence is 16 residues long. DNA of the CDR3: TGCGCCAGCAGCCTCCCCGGGACAGCGAACACCGGGGAGCTGTTTTTT. Translation: CASSLPGTANTGELFF. The full variable domain, rest sourced from reference TRBV5-1 and TRBJ2-2, is KAGVTQTPRYLIKTRGQQVTLSCSPISGHRSVSWYQQTPGQGLQFLFEYFSETQRNKGNFPGRFSGRQFSNSRSEMNVSTLELGDSALYLCASSLPGTANTGELFFGEGSRLTVL.

CDR3 residues: CASSQGTGAEKLFF. CDR3 nucleotide sequence: TGCGCCAGCAGCCAAGGGACAGGGGCGGAAAAACTGTTTTTT. The genes are TRBV4-1 and TRBJ1-4; 9 positions match TRBD1. Germline lookup yields CDR1 MGHRA and CDR2 YSYEKL. This CDR3 spans 14 amino acids. The junction had 2 bases not matched to a gene; V was cut back by 1 base and J by 8 bases.

The chain combines TRBV10-3 with TRBJ2-2, with no clear D. The V end lost 7 bases, the J end lost 2 bases, and 11 bases lay between the germline ends. Germline-derived CDR1 and CDR2 are ENHRY and SYGVKD. There are 14 residues in the CDR3. The CDR3 coding sequence is TGTGCCATCAAGCCCGTGGGCAACACCGGGGAGCTGTTTTTT. Translating it yields CAIKPVGNTGELFF.

The chain links TRBV11-2 to TRBJ1-2, with TRBD1 as a possible D gene (6 bases). Deletions cut 1 base from V and 3 bases from J, with 12 bases between. The CDR3 totals 15 residues. CDR1 SGHAT and CDR2 FQNNGV come from the germline V gene. CDR3 loop: CASSLGPGEYYGYTF. Here the CDR3 DNA reads TGTGCCAGCAGCTTAGGGCCAGGGGAGTACTATGGCTACACCTTC. Filled out from reference TRBV11-2 and TRBJ1-2, the complete variable domain reads EAGVAQSPRYKIIEKRQSVAFWCNPISGHATLYWYQQILGQGPKLLIQFQNNGVVDDSQLPKDRFSAERLKGVDSTLKIQPAKLEDSAVYLCASSLGPGEYYGYTFGSGTRLTVV.

V is TRBV2 and J is TRBJ2-7; a weak D match, TRBD1 (5 bases). The CDR3 sequence is 12 residues long. In germline, CDR1 is SNHLY, CDR2 FYNNEI. The V end was cut by 6 bases, the J end by 3 bases, with 9 bases between. The CDR3 loop reads CASRDNFYEQYF. In DNA form, the CDR3 reads TGTGCCAGCAGGGACAATTTCTACGAGCAGTACTTC.

The J gene is TRBJ2-1, the V gene TRBV9; D might be TRBD1 (6 bases). This CDR3 has 14 residues. The V and J ends lost 3 bases and 9 bases respectively, with 16 bases between them. Germline lookup yields CDR1 SGDLS and CDR2 YYNGEE. CDR3 DNA: TGTGCCAGCAGCGGCCGCGTTGGGGGCGGTGAGCAGTTCTTC. Protein: CASSGRVGGGEQFF.

On this clone itself: Compared with germline, one end of the junction differs, possibly owing to a read error. This chain joins TRBV7-8 and TRBJ1-2; D is ambiguous. Germline V gene data show CDR1 as SGHVS and CDR2 as FQNEAQ. The CDR3 is made up of 13 amino acids. The CDR3 bases are TGTGCCAGCAGCCCGGCCCTTTCCGATGGCTACATCTTC. It encodes CASSPALSDGYIF.

V usage is TRBV6-5 and J usage is TRBJ1-3, with D uncertain. The CDR3 is 14 residues long. V was shortened by 7 bases and J by 3 bases, with 13 bases between the two germline ends. Germline assignment: CDR1 MNHEY and CDR2 SVGAGI. CDR3 coding DNA: TGTGCCAGCAAATGGGCAGAGGGTGGAAACACCATATATTTT. This sequence encodes CASKWAEGGNTIYF.

This clone was seen just once. The J gene is TRBJ2-7, the V gene TRBV5-6, with 12 bases identical to TRBD1. The germline gives CDR1 SGHDT, CDR2 YYEEEE. CDR3 length: 14 amino acids. The J segment lost 7 bases and the V segment lost 4 bases, leaving 6 bases of the junction unmatched. CDR3 in amino acids: CASSPGTGGREQYF. DNA for the CDR3: TGTGCCAGCAGCCCCGGGACAGGGGGCCGGGAGCAGTACTTC.